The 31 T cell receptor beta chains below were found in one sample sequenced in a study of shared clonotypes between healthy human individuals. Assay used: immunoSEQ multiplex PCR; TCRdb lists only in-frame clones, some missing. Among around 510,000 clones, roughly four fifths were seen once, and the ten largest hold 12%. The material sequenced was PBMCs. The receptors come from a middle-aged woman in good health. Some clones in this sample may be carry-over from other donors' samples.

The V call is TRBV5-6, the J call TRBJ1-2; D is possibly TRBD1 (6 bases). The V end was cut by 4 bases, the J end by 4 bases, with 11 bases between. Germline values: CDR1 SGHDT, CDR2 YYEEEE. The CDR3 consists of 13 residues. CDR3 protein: CASSPGHLYGYTF. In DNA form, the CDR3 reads TGTGCCAGCAGCCCGGGACACCTCTATGGCTACACCTTC.

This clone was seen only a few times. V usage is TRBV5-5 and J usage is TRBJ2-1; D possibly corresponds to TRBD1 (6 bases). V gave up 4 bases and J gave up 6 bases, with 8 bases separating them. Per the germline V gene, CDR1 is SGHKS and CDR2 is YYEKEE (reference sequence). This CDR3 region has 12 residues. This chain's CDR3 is CASSPTGNEQFF. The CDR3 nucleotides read TGTGCCAGCAGCCCGACAGGCAATGAGCAGTTCTTC. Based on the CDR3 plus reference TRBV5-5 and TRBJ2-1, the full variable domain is DAGVTQSPTHLIKTRGQQVTLRCSPISGHKSVSWYQQVLGQGPQFIFQYYEKEERGRGNFPDRFSARQFPNYSSELNVNALLLGDSALYLCASSPTGNEQFFGPGTRLTVL.

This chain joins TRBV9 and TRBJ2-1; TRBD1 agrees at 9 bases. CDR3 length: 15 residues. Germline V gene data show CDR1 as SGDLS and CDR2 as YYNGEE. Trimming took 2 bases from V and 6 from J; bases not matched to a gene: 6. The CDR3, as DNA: TGTGCCAGCAGCGTGGCGGGACAGGGCAGCAATGAGCAGTTCTTC. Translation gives CASSVAGQGSNEQFF.

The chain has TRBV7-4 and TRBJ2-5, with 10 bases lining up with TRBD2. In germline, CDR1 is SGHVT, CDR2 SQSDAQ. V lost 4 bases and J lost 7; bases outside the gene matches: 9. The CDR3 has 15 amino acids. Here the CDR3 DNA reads TGTGCCAGCAGCTCAGAAGCGGGAGGGCCGGTGACCCAGTACTTC. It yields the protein CASSSEAGGPVTQYF.

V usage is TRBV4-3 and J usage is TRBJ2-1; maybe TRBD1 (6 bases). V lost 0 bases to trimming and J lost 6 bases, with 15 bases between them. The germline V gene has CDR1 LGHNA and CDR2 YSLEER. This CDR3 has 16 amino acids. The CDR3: CASSQDGQGPTNEQFF. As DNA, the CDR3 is TGCGCCAGCAGCCAAGATGGCCAGGGGCCCACCAATGAGCAGTTCTTC.

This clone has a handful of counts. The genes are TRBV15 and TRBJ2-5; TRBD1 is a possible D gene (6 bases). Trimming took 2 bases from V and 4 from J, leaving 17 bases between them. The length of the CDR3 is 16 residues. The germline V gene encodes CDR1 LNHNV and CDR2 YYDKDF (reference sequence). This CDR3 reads CATSRRQDLLRETQYF. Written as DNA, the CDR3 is TGTGCCACCAGCAGAAGACAGGATTTACTCAGAGAGACCCAGTACTTC.

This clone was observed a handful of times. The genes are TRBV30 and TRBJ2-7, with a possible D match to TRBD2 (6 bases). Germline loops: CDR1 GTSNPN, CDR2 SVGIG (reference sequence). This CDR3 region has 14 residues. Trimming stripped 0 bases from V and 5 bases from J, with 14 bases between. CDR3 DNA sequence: TGTGCCTGGAGTGTGGGGGGACTTCTACACGAGCAGTACTTC. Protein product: CAWSVGGLLHEQYF.

Written as DNA, the CDR3 is TGTGCCAGCAGCTTGCAGACTAGCTCAGATACGCAGTATTTT. Encoded protein: CASSLQTSSDTQYF. The chain uses TRBV7-9 and TRBJ2-3; 7 bases map to TRBD2. V was pared by 3 bases and J by 4 bases, with 4 bases of the junction left unmatched. Germline CDR1 reads SEHNR; CDR2 reads FQNEAQ (reference sequence). The CDR3 has 14 residues.

The CDR3 protein is CASSDRQGGSGNTIYF. The CDR3 nucleotides are TGTGCCAGCAGCGACCGACAGGGTGGTTCTGGAAACACCATATATTTT. The V call is TRBV7-6, the J call TRBJ1-3; 7 bases map to TRBD1. V trimming: 5 bases; J trimming: 1 base; junction bases outside the gene matches: 8. The CDR3 is 16 amino acids. Germline lookup yields CDR1 SGHVS and CDR2 FNYEAQ.

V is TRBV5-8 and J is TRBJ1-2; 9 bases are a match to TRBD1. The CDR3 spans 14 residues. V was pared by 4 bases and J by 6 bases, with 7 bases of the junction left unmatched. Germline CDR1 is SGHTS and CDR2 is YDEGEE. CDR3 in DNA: TGTGCCAGCAGCCCGTGGACAGGGGCGGATGGCTACACCTTC. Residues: CASSPWTGADGYTF.

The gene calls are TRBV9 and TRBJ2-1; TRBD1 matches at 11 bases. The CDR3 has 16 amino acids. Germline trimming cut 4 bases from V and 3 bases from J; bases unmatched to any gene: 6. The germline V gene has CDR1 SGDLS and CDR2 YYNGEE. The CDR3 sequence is CASSLVGTGGYNEQFF. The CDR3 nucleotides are TGTGCCAGCAGCTTAGTCGGGACAGGGGGCTACAATGAGCAGTTCTTC.

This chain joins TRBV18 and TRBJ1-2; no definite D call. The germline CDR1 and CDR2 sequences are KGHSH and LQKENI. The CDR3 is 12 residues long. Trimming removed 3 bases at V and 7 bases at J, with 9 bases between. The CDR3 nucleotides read TGTGCCAGCTCACCGGAGGGATTTGGCTACACCTTC. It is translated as CASSPEGFGYTF.

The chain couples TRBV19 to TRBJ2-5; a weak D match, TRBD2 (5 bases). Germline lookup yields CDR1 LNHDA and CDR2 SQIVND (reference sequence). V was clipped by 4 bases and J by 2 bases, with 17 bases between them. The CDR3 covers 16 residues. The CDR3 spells CASSRGWATIQETQYF. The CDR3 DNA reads TGTGCCAGTAGTAGAGGCTGGGCGACTATACAAGAGACCCAGTACTTC.

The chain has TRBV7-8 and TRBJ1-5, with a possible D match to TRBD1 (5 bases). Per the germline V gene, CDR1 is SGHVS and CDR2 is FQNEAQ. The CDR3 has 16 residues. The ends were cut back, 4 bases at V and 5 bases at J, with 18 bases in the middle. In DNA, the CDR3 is TGTGCCAGCAGCTCATCACTAGGCAGGGTCGATCAGCCCCAGCATTTT. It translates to CASSSSLGRVDQPQHF.

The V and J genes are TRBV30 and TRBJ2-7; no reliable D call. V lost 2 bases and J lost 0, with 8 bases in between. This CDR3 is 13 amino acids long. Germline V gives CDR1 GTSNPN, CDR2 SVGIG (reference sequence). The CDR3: CAWSRATSYEQYF. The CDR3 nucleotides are TGTGCCTGGAGTAGAGCGACCTCCTACGAGCAGTACTTC.

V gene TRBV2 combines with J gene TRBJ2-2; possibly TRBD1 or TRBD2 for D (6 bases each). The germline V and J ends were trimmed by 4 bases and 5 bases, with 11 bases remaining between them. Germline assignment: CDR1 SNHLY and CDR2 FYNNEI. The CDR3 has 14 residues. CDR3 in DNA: TGTGCCAGCAGTGTAAGAGGGGGGACCGGGGAGCTGTTTTTT. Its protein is CASSVRGGTGELFF.

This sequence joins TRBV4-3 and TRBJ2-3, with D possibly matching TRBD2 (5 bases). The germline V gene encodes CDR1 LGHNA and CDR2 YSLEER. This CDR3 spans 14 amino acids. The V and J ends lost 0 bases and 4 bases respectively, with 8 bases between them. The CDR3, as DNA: TGCGCCAGCAGCCAAGATGGGAGATCAGATACGCAGTATTTT. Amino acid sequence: CASSQDGRSDTQYF.

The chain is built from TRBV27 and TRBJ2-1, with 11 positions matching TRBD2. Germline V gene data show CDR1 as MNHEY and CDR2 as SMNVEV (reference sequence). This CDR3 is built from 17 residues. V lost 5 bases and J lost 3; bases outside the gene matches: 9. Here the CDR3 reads CASSPRRLAGYYNEQFF. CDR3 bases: TGTGCCAGCAGTCCCCGACGACTAGCGGGATACTACAATGAGCAGTTCTTC.

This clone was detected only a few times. The CDR3 here is CASSEIAGEGNEQFF. The CDR3 DNA reads as TGTGCCAGCAGTGAAATAGCGGGAGAGGGCAATGAGCAGTTCTTC. The chain recombines TRBV6-4 with TRBJ2-1, with 9 bases fitting TRBD2. Germline CDR1 is MRHNA and CDR2 is SNTAGT. This CDR3 has 15 amino acids. Trimming at V came to 3 bases and at J to 6 bases, leaving 6 bases not matched to a gene.

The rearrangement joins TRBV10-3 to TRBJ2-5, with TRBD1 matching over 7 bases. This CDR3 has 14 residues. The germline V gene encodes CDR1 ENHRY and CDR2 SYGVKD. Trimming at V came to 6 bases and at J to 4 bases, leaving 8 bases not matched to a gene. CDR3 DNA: TGTGCCATCAGAGGGACAGACCAAGGAGAGACCCAGTACTTC. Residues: CAIRGTDQGETQYF.

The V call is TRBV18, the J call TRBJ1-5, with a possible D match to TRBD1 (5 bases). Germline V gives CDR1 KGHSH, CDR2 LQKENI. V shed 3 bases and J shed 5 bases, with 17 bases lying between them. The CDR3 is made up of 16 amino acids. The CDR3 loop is CASSPNGGFHHQPQHF. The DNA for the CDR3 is TGTGCCAGCTCACCGAACGGGGGTTTCCATCATCAGCCCCAGCATTTT.

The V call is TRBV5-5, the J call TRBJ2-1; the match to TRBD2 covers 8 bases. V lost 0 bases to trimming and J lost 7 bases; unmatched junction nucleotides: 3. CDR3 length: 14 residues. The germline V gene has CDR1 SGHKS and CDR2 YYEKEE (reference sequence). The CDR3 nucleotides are TGTGCCAGCAGCTTGGCAGCTAGCGGGAATGAGCAGTTCTTC. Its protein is CASSLAASGNEQFF.

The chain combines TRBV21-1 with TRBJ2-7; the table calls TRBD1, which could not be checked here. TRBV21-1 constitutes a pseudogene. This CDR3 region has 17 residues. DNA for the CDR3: TGTGCCAGCAGCCTCCGGACAGGTCGTGGTAATGCCTACGAGCAGTACTTC. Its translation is CASSLRTGRGNAYEQYF.

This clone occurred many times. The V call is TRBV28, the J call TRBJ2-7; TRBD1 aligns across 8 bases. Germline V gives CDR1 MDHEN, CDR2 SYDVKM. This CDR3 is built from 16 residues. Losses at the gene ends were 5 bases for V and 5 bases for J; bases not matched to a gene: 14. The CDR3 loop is CASSGQGTTLPHEQYF. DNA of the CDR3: TGTGCCAGCAGTGGACAGGGAACCACTCTCCCCCACGAGCAGTACTTC.

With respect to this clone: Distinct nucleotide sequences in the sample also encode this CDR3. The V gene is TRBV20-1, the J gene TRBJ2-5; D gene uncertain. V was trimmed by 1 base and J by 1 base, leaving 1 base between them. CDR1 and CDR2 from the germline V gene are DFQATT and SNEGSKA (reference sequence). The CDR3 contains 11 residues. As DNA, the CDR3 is TGCAGTGCTAGAGTCCAAGAGACCCAGTACTTC. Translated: CSARVQETQYF.

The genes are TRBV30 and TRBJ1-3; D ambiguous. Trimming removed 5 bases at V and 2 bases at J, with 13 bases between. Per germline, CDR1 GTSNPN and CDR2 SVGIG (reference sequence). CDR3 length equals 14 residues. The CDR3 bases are TGTGCCTGGTCGGCCGGGCTGGCTGGAAACACCATATATTTT. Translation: CAWSAGLAGNTIYF.

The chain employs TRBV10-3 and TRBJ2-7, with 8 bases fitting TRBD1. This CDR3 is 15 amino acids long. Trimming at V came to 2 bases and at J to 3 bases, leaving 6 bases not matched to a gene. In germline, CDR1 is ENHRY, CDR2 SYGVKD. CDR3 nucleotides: TGTGCCATCAGTGAGCTACAGGGGGGCCTCTACGAGCAGTACTTC. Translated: CAISELQGGLYEQYF.

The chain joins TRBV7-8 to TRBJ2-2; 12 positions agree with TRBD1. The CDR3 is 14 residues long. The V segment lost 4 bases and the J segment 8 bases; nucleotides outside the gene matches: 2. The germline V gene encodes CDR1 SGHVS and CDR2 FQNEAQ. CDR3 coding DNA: TGTGCCAGCAGCTGGGACAGGGGGCTAGGGGAGCTGTTTTTT. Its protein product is CASSWDRGLGELFF.

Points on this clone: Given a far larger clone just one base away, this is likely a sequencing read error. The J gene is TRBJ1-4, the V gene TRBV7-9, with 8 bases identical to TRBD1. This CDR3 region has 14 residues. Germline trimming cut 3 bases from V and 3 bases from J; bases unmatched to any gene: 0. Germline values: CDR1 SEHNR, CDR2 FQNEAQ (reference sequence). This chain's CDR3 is CASSFRGPNEKLFF. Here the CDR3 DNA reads TGTGCCAGCAGCTTCAGGGGGCCTAATGAAAAACTGTTTTTT.

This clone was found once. In nucleotides, the CDR3 is TGCGCCAGCAGCCGGACAGGAGGGGAGAACTATGGCTACACCTTC. It translates to CASSRTGGENYGYTF. The genes are TRBV5-1 and TRBJ1-2, with TRBD1 matching 7 bases. The J segment lost 2 bases and the V segment lost 4 bases, leaving 8 bases of the junction unmatched. CDR1 is SGHRS and CDR2 is YFSETQ in the germline V gene. The CDR3 consists of 15 residues.

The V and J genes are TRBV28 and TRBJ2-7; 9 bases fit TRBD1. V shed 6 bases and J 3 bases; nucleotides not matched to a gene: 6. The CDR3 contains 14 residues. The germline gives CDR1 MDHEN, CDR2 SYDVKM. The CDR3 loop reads CASRPGQGFYEQYF. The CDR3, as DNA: TGTGCCAGCAGACCGGGACAGGGCTTCTACGAGCAGTACTTC.